The entry below gives a single T cell receptor beta chain sequence along with its context. These data come from a study of blood T cell repertoires in COVID-19. Study in general: The United States, Italy and Spain were the sources of the acute and convalescent COVID-19 samples. Nucleic acid was either cDNA or gDNA, and it came from T cells, B-cell-depleted T cells, or PBMCs.

V was clipped by 0 bases and J by 2 bases, with 14 bases between them. Germline V CDR1 and CDR2: SGHRS, YFSETQ. This CDR3 contains 16 residues. Under the authors' procedure: Reference gene primer amplification gave estimated nucleated cell counts. Repertoires were generated with immunoSEQ multiplex PCR, while TCRdb's copy carries only in-frame clones and drops some. For V, J and clone size, that table is used; D and trimming come from the DNA. This sample has 100,000 to 150,000 clones, with about 90% found just once. This TCR came from a woman aged 60 to 75 with acute or convalescent COVID-19. The J gene is TRBJ1-1, the V gene TRBV5-1; no clear D gene. The sequenced sample consisted of peripheral blood. In DNA, the CDR3 is TGCGCCAGCAGCTTGGGCCGGAACCGGGGAAACACTGAAGCTTTCTTT. It encodes CASSLGRNRGNTEAFF.